A single count supports the clone carrying this T cell receptor (beta chain). Its antigen is currently unknown. At the DNA level, this CDR3 is encoded by other sequences in the same sample as well. This sample was included in a study of PD-L1 blockade in urothelial cancer. Study overall: At some point between 2012 and 2014 therapy began: atezolizumab 1,200 mg intravenously every 3 weeks. Whole-study results and caveats: TCR clonality was measured in pretreatment peripheral blood. Clonality below the median predicted better survival.

The CDR3 has 16 residues. V lost 2 bases and J lost 3; bases outside the gene matches: 3. CDR1 and CDR2 (germline): LGHNA, YNFKEQ. The time point is: pretreatment peripheral blood. Between 1 and 8 samples, pretreatment and on-treatment, were given by each patient. TCRdb keeps only in-frame clones here, not all; method: immunoSEQ multiplex PCR. The repertoire has 50,000 to 75,000 clones, roughly four fifths of them found once; the top ten carry 1.6%. This clonotype was obtained from a man aged 65 to 79 with urothelial cancer. The V call is TRBV4-2, the J call TRBJ2-1, with 11 bases identical to TRBD2. The specimen comprised PBMCs, sampled around atezolizumab (anti-PD-L1) treatment. CDR3 DNA: TGTGCCAGCAGCCAACGTACTAGCGGGAGCTACAATGAGCAGTTCTTC. It translates to CASSQRTSGSYNEQFF.